Below, 19 T cell receptor beta chains from the same sample are listed, as sequenced in a study of technical replicates of blood from a few donors. Only in-frame clones appear in the TCRdb table, and some are missing; sequencing was by immunoSEQ multiplex PCR. The data hold roughly 13,000 clones, with 80% to 85% observed a single time. Sequencing input: PBMCs. The receptors originated from a human donor in good health.

For the CDR3, the DNA is TGCGCCAGCAGCTTTTCTAGCGGGGTCGGGGGAGAGACCCAGTACTTC. This gives the protein CASSFSSGVGGETQYF. The rearrangement uses TRBV5-1 and TRBJ2-5; 9 bases line up with TRBD2. The CDR3 contains 16 residues. The germline V gene encodes CDR1 SGHRS and CDR2 YFSETQ. V trimming: 2 bases; J trimming: 4 bases; junction bases outside the gene matches: 9.

J is TRBJ2-1 and V is TRBV7-8; 8 nucleotides agree with TRBD2. Losses at the gene ends were 3 bases for V and 6 bases for J; bases not matched to a gene: 4. The CDR3 spans 14 residues. Looked up from germline, CDR1 is SGHVS and CDR2 is FQNEAQ. CDR3 residues: CASSFVGGGNEQFF. In DNA, the CDR3 is TGTGCCAGCAGCTTTGTCGGGGGGGGCAATGAGCAGTTCTTC.

The genes are TRBV6-1 and TRBJ1-4; the match to TRBD1 covers 7 bases. The germline V gene has CDR1 MNHNS and CDR2 SASEGT. The CDR3 runs to 15 residues. Losses at the gene ends were 2 bases for V and 5 bases for J; bases not matched to a gene: 5. The CDR3 DNA reads TGTGCCAGCAGTGAATGGGGGACAGTCAATGAAAAACTGTTTTTT. It encodes CASSEWGTVNEKLFF.

The chain is built from TRBV28 and TRBJ2-7; the D gene is possibly TRBD2 (5 bases). Trimming took 7 bases from V and 6 from J, leaving 10 bases between them. Germline V gene lookup returns CDR1 MDHEN and CDR2 SYDVKM. The CDR3 sequence is 11 residues long. The CDR3 sequence is CASINEGEQYF. The DNA for the CDR3 is TGTGCCAGCATAAACGAGGGCGAGCAGTACTTC.

This clone was observed a handful of times. The rearrangement uses TRBV11-2 and TRBJ1-1; 7 bases line up with TRBD1. V shed 3 bases and J 6 bases; nucleotides not matched to a gene: 7. Germline assignment: CDR1 SGHAT and CDR2 FQNNGV. The CDR3 length is 14 residues. The CDR3 nucleotides read TGTGCCAGCAGCTTCGCCAACAGGGGCCCTGAAGCTTTCTTT. Its protein is CASSFANRGPEAFF.

The gene calls are TRBV6-5 and TRBJ2-2, with D maybe TRBD2 (6 bases). Trimming removed 7 bases from V and 4 bases from J, with 10 bases in between. CDR1 is MNHEY and CDR2 is SVGAGI in the germline V gene. The CDR3 covers 13 residues. The CDR3 nucleotides are TGTGCCAGCACGGGACTCCGCACCGGGGAGCTGTTTTTT. It specifies CASTGLRTGELFF.

V and J are TRBV10-2 and TRBJ2-7; 7 bases map to TRBD1. Per germline, CDR1 WSHSY and CDR2 SAAADI. Trimming removed 0 bases from V and 5 bases from J; junction bases left unmatched: 13. The CDR3 covers 17 residues. The CDR3 DNA reads TGCGCCAGCAGTGAGTCGAGGAGAGGGGGCGCATCCAACGAGCAGTACTTC. Its protein is CASSESRRGGASNEQYF.

The rearrangement uses TRBV5-4 and TRBJ1-4; 11 bases fit TRBD1. V lost 4 bases to trimming and J lost 2 bases; unmatched junction nucleotides: 7. CDR1 and CDR2 (germline): SGHNT, YYREEE (reference sequence). The CDR3 totals 17 residues. The CDR3 DNA follows: TGTGCCAGCAGCATTTTGGACAGGGGGCTGACTAATGAAAAACTGTTTTTT. Its protein is CASSILDRGLTNEKLFF.

The chain uses TRBV6-5 and TRBJ1-5; D remains unclear. CDR1 is MNHEY, CDR2 SVGAGI, per germline. V was pared by 0 bases and J by 3 bases, with 9 bases between. The CDR3 has 15 residues. CDR3 sequence (DNA): TGTGCCAGCAGTTACTCGTGGCAGTCCAATCAGCCCCAGCATTTT. The encoded protein is CASSYSWQSNQPQHF.

J is TRBJ2-5 and V is TRBV18; weak D call: TRBD2 (6 bases). Germline lookup yields CDR1 KGHSH and CDR2 LQKENI. V lost 4 bases and J lost 7, with 16 bases in between. This CDR3 comprises 14 residues. The CDR3 nucleotides are TGTGCCAGCTCACGCGGGACTCTCGAGGGGACCCAGTACTTC. Translated: CASSRGTLEGTQYF. Based on the CDR3 plus reference TRBV18 and TRBJ2-5, the full variable domain is NAGVMQNPRHLVRRRGQEARLRCSPMKGHSHVYWYRQLPEEGLKFMVYLQKENIIDESGMPKERFSAEFPKEGPSILRIQQVVRGDSAAYFCASSRGTLEGTQYFGPGTRLLVL.

The chain has TRBV11-2 and TRBJ1-5, with 8 bases fitting TRBD1. CDR1 is SGHAT, CDR2 FQNNGV, per germline. Trimming took 5 bases from V and 3 from J; bases not matched to a gene: 9. The CDR3 totals 16 residues. CDR3 in amino acids: CASSPWTGHTNQPQHF. The DNA of the CDR3 is TGTGCCAGCAGCCCCTGGACAGGGCACACCAATCAGCCCCAGCATTTT.

The chain employs TRBV11-3 and TRBJ2-3, with TRBD2 identical over 9 bases. The V gene's germline CDR1 is SGHNT and CDR2 YENEEA. The junction had 9 bases not matched to a gene; V was cut back by 5 bases and J by 0 bases. CDR3 length: 17 amino acids. As DNA, the CDR3 is TGTGCCAGCAGCCCACGAACGACTAGCGGTAGCACAGATACGCAGTATTTT. It is translated as CASSPRTTSGSTDTQYF.

The chain combines TRBV6-1 with TRBJ1-4, with a possible D match to TRBD1 (5 bases). The CDR3 contains 17 residues. The V gene lost 3 bases and the J gene lost 6 bases, with 20 bases spanning the gap. The V gene's germline CDR1 is MNHNS and CDR2 SASEGT. DNA of the CDR3: TGTGCCAGCAGTGACCGGGGACTTTGGGGTGGTTATGAAAAACTGTTTTTT. Amino acids: CASSDRGLWGGYEKLFF.

The CDR3 nucleotides read TGTGCCAGCAGTGAAGCTGACGCCTCTTCAGAGGCGCAGTATTTT. This gives the protein CASSEADASSEAQYF. The chain has TRBV6-1 and TRBJ2-3; D call uncertain. V gave up 0 bases and J gave up 10 bases, with 17 bases separating them. Germline CDR1 MNHNS, CDR2 SASEGT. The CDR3 extends over 15 amino acids.

The gene calls are TRBV30 and TRBJ1-2, with D unresolved. Germline lookup yields CDR1 GTSNPN and CDR2 SVGIG (reference sequence). CDR3 size: 13 residues. The V and J ends lost 6 bases and 13 bases respectively, with 24 bases between them. CDR3 loop: CACSLGFSPPSTF. The DNA for the CDR3 is TGTGCCTGTAGTCTGGGCTTTTCCCCTCCGAGCACCTTC.

The chain joins TRBV27 to TRBJ2-3, with TRBD1 matching 8 bases. The J segment lost 7 bases and the V segment lost 5 bases, leaving 11 bases of the junction unmatched. Germline V gene sequence: CDR1 MNHEY, CDR2 SMNVEV (reference sequence). The CDR3 sequence is 15 residues long. CDR3 sequence (DNA): TGTGCCAGCAGTCCGGAGCCAGGGGGCCCCCATACGCAGTATTTT. This encodes CASSPEPGGPHTQYF.

The rearrangement links TRBV9 to TRBJ2-3; 7 nucleotides agree with TRBD2. The CDR3 consists of 14 residues. In germline, CDR1 is SGDLS, CDR2 YYNGEE. Unmatched junction bases numbered 3, after V lost 0 bases and J lost 5 bases. In DNA form, the CDR3 reads TGTGCCAGCAGCGTAGATGCGGGGGAAGATACGCAGTATTTT. Translating it yields CASSVDAGEDTQYF.

This chain connects TRBV11-2 to TRBJ2-1; TRBD2 aligns across 9 bases. The CDR3 consists of 15 residues. Germline CDR1 and CDR2: SGHAT and FQNNGV. V lost 6 bases, J lost 6 bases, and 9 bases stayed unmatched. The CDR3 DNA follows: TGTGCCAGCAGTCTAGGGGGCGGGAGGGCCAATGAGCAGTTCTTC. It translates to CASSLGGGRANEQFF.

The chain links TRBV11-3 to TRBJ1-5; the D gene is possibly TRBD1 (6 bases). CDR1 and CDR2 (germline): SGHNT, YENEEA. CDR3 length: 14 residues. V shed 1 base and J shed 6 bases, with 10 bases lying between them. CDR3 protein: CASSLGWGRQPQHF. The CDR3 DNA reads TGTGCCAGCAGCTTAGGATGGGGGCGTCAGCCCCAGCATTTT.